Shown below are 23 T cell receptor beta chains from a single sample sequenced in a study of T cells after yellow fever vaccination. Each CDR3 protein is one row after TCRdb ran MiXCR on the 5' RACE reads. The table records 200,000 or so distinct CDR3 sequences, approximately 6.3% of them present only once. Sequenced here: CD4+ T cells sorted from PBMCs, sampled on the day of the yellow fever booster vaccination. These receptors all come from a man between 25 and 39 years old who received the YFV17D yellow fever vaccine.

This clonotype has more than one count but fewer than ten. V is TRBV5-4 and J is TRBJ2-2; 15 nucleotides match TRBD2. The CDR3 length is 18 residues. CDR1 and CDR2 from the germline V gene are SGHNT and YYREEE (reference sequence). The J segment lost 5 bases and the V segment lost 2 bases, leaving 7 bases of the junction unmatched. The CDR3 DNA sequence: TGTGCCAGCAGCTTCGCCGGGACTAGCGGGAGGTGGACCGGGGAGCTGTTTTTT. Protein sequence: CASSFAGTSGRWTGELFF.

Concerning this clonotype itself: At one end, the junction sequence differs from germline, possibly due to a read error. The chain uses TRBV7-3 and TRBJ2-6; no firm D call. CDR1 and CDR2 (germline): SGHTA, FQGTGA. The CDR3 loop spans 17 amino acids. The CDR3 bases are TGTGCCAGCAGCCTAACCCATCTAGTGGGGGGGGCCAACGTCCTGACTTTC. Its translation: CASSLTHLVGGANVLTF.

This clonotype was counted between two and nine times. The genes are TRBV29-1 and TRBJ2-7; D assignment may be TRBD1 or TRBD2 (7 bases each). Germline CDR1 and CDR2: SQVTM and ANQGSEA. This CDR3 has 12 amino acids. V shed 4 bases and J shed 5 bases, with 12 bases lying between them. CDR3 DNA: TGCAGCGTTGGCAGGGGGGGCGACGAGCAGTACTTC. As protein: CSVGRGGDEQYF.

This clonotype showed up many times. This chain connects TRBV5-1 to TRBJ2-3; D ambiguous. From germline, CDR1 is SGHRS and CDR2 YFSETQ. The CDR3 consists of 14 residues. The germline V and J ends were trimmed by 3 bases and 3 bases, with 11 bases remaining between them. The CDR3 DNA sequence: TGCGCCAGCAGCTGGACCGTACAGACAGATACGCAGTATTTT. The encoded protein is CASSWTVQTDTQYF.

The chain couples TRBV7-2 to TRBJ2-3, with 8 bases identical to TRBD2. The CDR3 length is 13 residues. The V gene end was trimmed by 6 bases and the J gene end by 4 bases; junction bases not matched to a gene: 3. Per germline, CDR1 SGHTA and CDR2 FQGNSA. In DNA, the CDR3 is TGTGCCAGCAGGCCGGGAGGGGCAGATACGCAGTATTTT. Translated, it gives CASRPGGADTQYF.

The chain uses TRBV14 and TRBJ1-3, with D unclear. The V gene lost 1 base and the J gene lost 7 bases, with 5 bases spanning the gap. CDR1 SGHDN and CDR2 FVKESK come from the germline V gene. The CDR3 spans 12 residues. The DNA of the CDR3 is TGTGCCAGCAGCCAAGTTCGGAACACCATATATTTT. It yields the protein CASSQVRNTIYF.

This clonotype showed up many times. The chain carries TRBV18 and TRBJ2-5; D is ambiguous. V was trimmed by 8 bases and J by 5 bases, leaving 15 bases between them. Germline assignment: CDR1 KGHSH and CDR2 LQKENI. This CDR3 contains 13 residues. The CDR3 loop is CASRVALRETQYF. The CDR3 bases are TGTGCCAGCCGGGTGGCCCTTCGGGAGACCCAGTACTTC.

This clonotype was seen at least ten times. Written as DNA, the CDR3 is TGTGCCAGCAGCTTATCGACAGCCACAGATACGCAGTATTTT. Translation: CASSLSTATDTQYF. The rearrangement links TRBV7-9 to TRBJ2-3; possible D gene TRBD1, 5 bases. V dropped 2 bases and J dropped 2 bases, with 8 bases sitting between them. Per the germline V gene, CDR1 is SEHNR and CDR2 is FQNEAQ (reference sequence). CDR3 length equals 14 residues. Full variable domain (remainder filled in from reference TRBV7-9 and TRBJ2-3): DTGVSQNPRHKITKRGQNVTFRCDPISEHNRLYWYRQTLGQGPEFLTYFQNEAQLEKSRLLSDRFSAERPKGSFSTLEIQRTEQGDSAMYLCASSLSTATDTQYFGPGTRLTVL.

This clonotype was recorded many times. CDR3 residues: CASVDEQYF. The CDR3 DNA is TGCGCCAGCGTCGACGAGCAGTACTTC. The chain uses TRBV5-1 and TRBJ2-7; D remains ambiguous. Per germline, CDR1 SGHRS and CDR2 YFSETQ. Trimming removed 7 bases at V and 5 bases at J, with 4 bases between. There are 9 residues in the CDR3.

The chain combines TRBV5-1 with TRBJ2-3; 8 bases are a match to TRBD1. This CDR3 is built from 15 residues. Trimming cost V 0 bases and J 5 bases; bases outside gene matches: 5. CDR1 is SGHRS, CDR2 YFSETQ, per germline. CDR3 DNA: TGCGCCAGCAGCTTGGACGGGACAGGCATAGATACGCAGTATTTT. Its translation is CASSLDGTGIDTQYF. The entire variable domain, with the rest obtained from reference TRBV5-1 and TRBJ2-3, is as follows: KAGVTQTPRYLIKTRGQQVTLSCSPISGHRSVSWYQQTPGQGLQFLFEYFSETQRNKGNFPGRFSGRQFSNSRSEMNVSTLELGDSALYLCASSLDGTGIDTQYFGPGTRLTVL.

Ten or more counts support this clonotype. The rearrangement uses TRBV20-1 and TRBJ2-2, with D perhaps assigned TRBD1 or TRBD2 (5 bases each). V was clipped by 3 bases and J by 6 bases, with 14 bases between them. CDR1 and CDR2 from the germline V gene are DFQATT and SNEGSKA (reference sequence). The CDR3 totals 14 residues. The CDR3 nucleotides are TGCAGTGCTAGGCGTGGGGGATCCTCCGGGGAGCTGTTTTTT. Protein sequence: CSARRGGSSGELFF.

Comment on this clonotype: It may be a read error: a sequence one base away is much more abundant. This chain joins TRBV12-3 or TRBV12-4 and TRBJ2-1; 7 nucleotides line up with TRBD2. The CDR3 loop spans 13 amino acids. The trim removed 6 bases at V and 7 bases at J, leaving 6 bases unmatched. This CDR3 is CASSLLAKNEQFF. CDR3 in DNA: TGTGCCAGCAGCTTACTAGCGAAGAATGAGCAGTTCTTC.

The chain carries TRBV20-1 and TRBJ2-1, with 13 bases that match TRBD2. Germline V lookup: CDR1 DFQATT, CDR2 SNEGSKA (reference sequence). This CDR3 is 15 amino acids long. The trim removed 4 bases at V and 5 bases at J, leaving 5 bases unmatched. In DNA, the CDR3 is TGCAGTGCTATTTCCGGGACTAGCGGGAACAATGAGCAGTTCTTC. It is translated as CSAISGTSGNNEQFF.

A few counts support this clonotype. The V call is TRBV24-1, the J call TRBJ2-5; 14 bases align to TRBD2. The CDR3 covers 17 residues. Trimming cost V 3 bases and J 5 bases; bases outside gene matches: 7. Per germline, CDR1 KGHDR and CDR2 SFDVKD. The DNA of the CDR3 is TGTGCCACCAGTGATCACCGACTAGCGGGAGGGCGGGAGACCCAGTACTTC. Translation gives CATSDHRLAGGRETQYF.

This clonotype was seen a few times. CDR3 coding DNA: TGTGCCAGCAGCCGACCGGGGCATAAGAACACTGAAGCTTTCTTT. Amino acid sequence: CASSRPGHKNTEAFF. The V call is TRBV7-2, the J call TRBJ1-1, with D possibly being TRBD1 (5 bases). Germline values: CDR1 SGHTA, CDR2 FQGNSA. Trimming shortened V by 5 bases and J by 1 base, and 14 bases separated the two germline ends. The CDR3 loop spans 15 amino acids.

The chain uses TRBV11-1 and TRBJ2-2; tentatively, D is TRBD1 or TRBD2 (5 bases each). CDR3 size: 18 residues. V lost 2 bases to trimming and J lost 5 bases, with 21 bases between them. CDR1 and CDR2 from the germline V gene are SGHAT and FQDESV (reference sequence). CDR3 loop: CASSLWGRKNVMTGELFF. The CDR3 DNA follows: TGTGCCAGCAGCTTATGGGGACGGAAAAACGTGATGACCGGGGAGCTGTTTTTT.

The V and J genes are TRBV4-3 and TRBJ2-1, with 9 bases that match TRBD2. V lost 2 bases to trimming and J lost 7 bases; unmatched junction nucleotides: 9. The length of the CDR3 is 16 residues. Germline V gene sequence: CDR1 LGHNA, CDR2 YSLEER. The CDR3, as DNA: TGCGCCAGCAGCCAAAGTCACGGTAGCGGGAGTAATGAGCAGTTCTTC. Residues: CASSQSHGSGSNEQFF.

J is TRBJ2-5 and V is TRBV20-1; D remains unclear. Germline assignment: CDR1 DFQATT and CDR2 SNEGSKA (reference sequence). This CDR3 comprises 13 residues. With 6 bases removed from V and 2 bases from J, the gap between germline ends came to 13 bases. CDR3 loop: CSAPTSAQETQYF. Written as DNA, the CDR3 is TGCAGTGCGCCGACCAGCGCTCAAGAGACCCAGTACTTC.

The CDR3 DNA follows: TGTGCCAGCAGTTACGACAGGGTTGCCACTGAAGCTTTCTTT. This encodes CASSYDRVATEAFF. The chain employs TRBV6-2 or TRBV6-3 and TRBJ1-1; 7 bases fit TRBD1. Per the germline V gene, CDR1 is MNHEY and CDR2 is SVGEGT. Trimming cost V 2 bases and J 4 bases; bases outside gene matches: 4. The CDR3 extends over 14 amino acids.

This clonotype was picked up a small number of times. This sequence joins TRBV7-2 and TRBJ2-3; no firm D call. CDR1 and CDR2 (germline): SGHTA, FQGNSA. This CDR3 is built from 15 residues. V gave up 0 bases and J gave up 4 bases, with 11 bases separating them. The DNA of the CDR3 is TGTGCCAGCAGCTTAGCCGGGCCGGCGTCAGATACGCAGTATTTT. Its translation is CASSLAGPASDTQYF.

The V gene is TRBV5-1, the J gene TRBJ1-1; 9 bases line up with TRBD1. The CDR3 consists of 16 residues. The V gene end was trimmed by 4 bases and the J gene end by 0 bases; junction bases not matched to a gene: 7. Germline V gives CDR1 SGHRS, CDR2 YFSETQ. The CDR3 spells CASSLGTGLLNTEAFF. The DNA of the CDR3 is TGCGCCAGCAGCCTGGGGACAGGGCTCCTGAACACTGAAGCTTTCTTT.

The table lists this clonotype with many counts. The chain couples TRBV25-1 to TRBJ2-7, with 10 positions matching TRBD1. This CDR3 comprises 16 residues. V trimming: 6 bases; J trimming: 2 bases; junction bases outside the gene matches: 10. CDR1 and CDR2 from the germline V gene are MGHDK and SYGVNS. CDR3 in amino acids: CASRTSEGTGAYEQYF. The CDR3, as DNA: TGTGCCAGCAGAACCTCGGAAGGGACAGGGGCCTACGAGCAGTACTTC.

This clonotype was seen only a few times. J is TRBJ2-5 and V is TRBV7-7, with a weak D call TRBD1 (6 bases). Germline V CDR1 and CDR2: SSHAT, FNYEAQ (reference sequence). V dropped 4 bases and J dropped 0 bases, with 24 bases sitting between them. The length of the CDR3 is 19 residues. The CDR3 DNA follows: TGTGCCAGCAGCTGGGGTCCCCGTCGGACAGCCGAATACCAAGAGACCCAGTACTTC. It codes for CASSWGPRRTAEYQETQYF.